This T cell receptor (beta chain) was captured by sequencing in a study of cytomegalovirus exposure and HLA in healthy donors. Study-level findings and limits: An observed cluster of highly shared sequence variants was recorded as a likely sequencing artifact. The study carried out a later analysis of TCR beta sequences. It associated around 17,000 of them with specific HLA alleles at a false discovery rate of 0.05.

The CDR3 has 13 amino acids. Germline CDR1 and CDR2: SGHTA and FQGNSA. V lost 7 bases and J 7 bases, leaving 16 bases between the germline ends. With respect to this clone: Its antigen is unidentified.

A multiplex PCR was run with 60 Vbeta primers and 13 Jbeta primers. Using immunoSEQ multiplex PCR, the repertoire was profiled, and TCRdb retains in-frame clones only, with some absent. This sample yields 70,000 to 95,000 clones, of which 76% are seen a single time; around 5.3% belongs to the top ten. This clonotype was obtained from a man aged 25 to 45 in good health and CMV-seropositive. The rearrangement joins TRBV7-2 to TRBJ1-2; D gene uncertain. Input material: PBMCs. Written as DNA, the CDR3 is TGTGCCAGCACCCAAGGGAGGTTCCGTGGCTACACCTTC. Translated: CASTQGRFRGYTF. The complete variable domain, with remaining parts taken from reference TRBV7-2 and TRBJ1-2, reads GAGVSQSPSNKVTEKGKDVELRCDPISGHTALYWYRQSLGQGLEFLIYFQGNSAPDKSGLPSDRFSAERTGGSVSTLTIQRTQQEDSAVYLCASTQGRFRGYTFGSGTRLTVV.